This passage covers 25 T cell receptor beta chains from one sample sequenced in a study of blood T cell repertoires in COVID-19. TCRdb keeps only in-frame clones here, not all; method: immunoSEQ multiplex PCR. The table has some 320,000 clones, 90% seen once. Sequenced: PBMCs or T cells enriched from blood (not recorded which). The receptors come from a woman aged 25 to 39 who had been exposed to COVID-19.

CDR3 nucleotide sequence: TGTGCCAGCAGTTTGAGGGGGACAACTAATGAAAAACTGTTTTTT. Translating it yields CASSLRGTTNEKLFF. This chain uses TRBV28 with TRBJ1-4; maybe TRBD1 (6 bases). The CDR3 has 15 residues. The V end lost 3 bases, the J end lost 0 bases, and 8 bases lay between the germline ends. CDR1 MDHEN and CDR2 SYDVKM come from the germline V gene.

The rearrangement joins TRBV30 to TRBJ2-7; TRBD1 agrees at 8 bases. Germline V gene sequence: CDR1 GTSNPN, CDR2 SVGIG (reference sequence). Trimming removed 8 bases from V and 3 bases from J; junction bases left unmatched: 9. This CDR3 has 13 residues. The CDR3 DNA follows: TGTGCCAGTGACAGGGGCGGAAGCTACGAGCAGTACTTC. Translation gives CASDRGGSYEQYF.

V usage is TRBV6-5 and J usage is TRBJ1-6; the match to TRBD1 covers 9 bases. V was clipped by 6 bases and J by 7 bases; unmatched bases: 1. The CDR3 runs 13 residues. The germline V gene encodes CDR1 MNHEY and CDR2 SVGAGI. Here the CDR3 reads CASRGQGNSPLHF. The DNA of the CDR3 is TGTGCCAGCAGGGGACAGGGCAATTCACCCCTCCACTTT.

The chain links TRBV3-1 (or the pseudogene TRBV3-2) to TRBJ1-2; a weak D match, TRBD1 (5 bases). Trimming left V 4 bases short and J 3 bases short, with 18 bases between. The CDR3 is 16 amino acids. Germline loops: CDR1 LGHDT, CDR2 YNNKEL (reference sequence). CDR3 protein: CASSPLLRGSHYGYTF. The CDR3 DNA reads TGTGCCAGCAGCCCACTCCTTAGGGGATCGCACTATGGCTACACCTTC.

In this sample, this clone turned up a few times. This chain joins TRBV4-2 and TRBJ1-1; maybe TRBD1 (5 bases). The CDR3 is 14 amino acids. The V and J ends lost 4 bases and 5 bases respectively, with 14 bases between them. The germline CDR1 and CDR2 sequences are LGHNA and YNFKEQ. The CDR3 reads CASSLDQGLTEAFF. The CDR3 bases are TGTGCCAGCAGCCTAGATCAGGGCTTAACTGAAGCTTTCTTT.

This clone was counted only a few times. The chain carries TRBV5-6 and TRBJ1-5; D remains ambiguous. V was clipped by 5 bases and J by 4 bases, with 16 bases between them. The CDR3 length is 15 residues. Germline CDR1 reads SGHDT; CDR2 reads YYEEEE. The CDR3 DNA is TGTGCCAGCAGTTCCGAGTTAGAGAAAAATCAGCCCCAGCATTTT. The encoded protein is CASSSELEKNQPQHF.

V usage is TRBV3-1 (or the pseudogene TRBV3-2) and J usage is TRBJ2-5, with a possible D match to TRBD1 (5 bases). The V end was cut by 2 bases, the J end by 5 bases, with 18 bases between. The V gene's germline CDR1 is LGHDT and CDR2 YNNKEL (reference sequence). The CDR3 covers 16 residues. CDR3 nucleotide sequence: TGTGCCAGCAGCCAAACGAGCCAGGTCAAGGGGGAGACCCAGTACTTC. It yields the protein CASSQTSQVKGETQYF.

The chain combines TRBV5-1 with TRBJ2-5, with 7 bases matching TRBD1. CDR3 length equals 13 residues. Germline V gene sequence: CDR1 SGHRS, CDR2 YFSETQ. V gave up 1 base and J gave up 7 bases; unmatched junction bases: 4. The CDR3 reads CASSLRGGGTQYF. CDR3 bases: TGCGCCAGCAGCTTGCGAGGGGGCGGGACCCAGTACTTC. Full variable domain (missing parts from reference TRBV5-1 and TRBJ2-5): KAGVTQTPRYLIKTRGQQVTLSCSPISGHRSVSWYQQTPGQGLQFLFEYFSETQRNKGNFPGRFSGRQFSNSRSEMNVSTLELGDSALYLCASSLRGGGTQYFGPGTRLLVL.

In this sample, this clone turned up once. The chain's CDR3 is CASSPGWQGSYEQYF. For the CDR3, the DNA is TGTGCCAGCAGTCCCGGTTGGCAGGGATCCTACGAGCAGTACTTC. The chain joins TRBV6-5 to TRBJ2-7, with D possibly being TRBD1 (5 bases). From germline, CDR1 is MNHEY and CDR2 SVGAGI. This CDR3 is built from 15 residues. The germline V and J ends were trimmed by 5 bases and 1 base, with 15 bases remaining between them.

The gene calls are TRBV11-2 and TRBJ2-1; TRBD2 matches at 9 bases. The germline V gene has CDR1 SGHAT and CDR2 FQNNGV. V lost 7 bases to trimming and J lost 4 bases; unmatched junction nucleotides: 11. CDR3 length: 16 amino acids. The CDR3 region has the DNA TGTGCCAGCACCCTGGTTAGCGGGGGACTGTACAATGAGCAGTTCTTC. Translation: CASTLVSGGLYNEQFF.

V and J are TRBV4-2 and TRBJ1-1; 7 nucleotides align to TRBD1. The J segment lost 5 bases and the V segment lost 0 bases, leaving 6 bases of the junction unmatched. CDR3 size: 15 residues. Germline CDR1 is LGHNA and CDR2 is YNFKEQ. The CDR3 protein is CASSQDPGGRTEAFF. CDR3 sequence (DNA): TGTGCCAGCAGCCAAGATCCAGGGGGGCGGACTGAAGCTTTCTTT.

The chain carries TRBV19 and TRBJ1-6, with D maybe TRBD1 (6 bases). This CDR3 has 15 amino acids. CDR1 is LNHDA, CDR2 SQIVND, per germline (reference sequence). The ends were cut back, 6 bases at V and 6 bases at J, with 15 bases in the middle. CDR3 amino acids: CASSHGTRANSPLHF. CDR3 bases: TGTGCCAGTAGCCACGGGACACGAGCTAATTCACCCCTCCACTTT. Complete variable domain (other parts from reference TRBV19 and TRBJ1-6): DGGITQSPKYLFRKEGQNVTLSCEQNLNHDAMYWYRQDPGQGLRLIYYSQIVNDFQKGDIAEGYSVSREKKESFPLTVTSAQKNPTAFYLCASSHGTRANSPLHFGNGTRLTVT.

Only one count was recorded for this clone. The CDR3 nucleotides are TGTGCCAGCCAGGGACTGACTTATAATGGCTACACCTTC. This translates into CASQGLTYNGYTF. The V call is TRBV12-3 or TRBV12-4, the J call TRBJ1-2; tentative D call: TRBD1 (5 bases). Trimming left V 8 bases short and J 6 bases short, with 16 bases between. The CDR3 extends over 13 amino acids.

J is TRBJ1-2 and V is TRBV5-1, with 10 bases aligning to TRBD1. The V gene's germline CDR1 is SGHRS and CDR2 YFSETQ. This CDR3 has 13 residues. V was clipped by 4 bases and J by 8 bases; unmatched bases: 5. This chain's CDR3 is CASSDRGQRGYTF. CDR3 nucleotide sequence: TGCGCCAGCAGCGACAGGGGGCAAAGAGGCTACACCTTC.

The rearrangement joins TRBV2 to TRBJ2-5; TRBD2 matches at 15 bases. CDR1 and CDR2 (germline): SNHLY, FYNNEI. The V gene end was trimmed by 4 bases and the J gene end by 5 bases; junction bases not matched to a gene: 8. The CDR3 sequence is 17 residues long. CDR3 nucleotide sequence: TGTGCCAGCAGTGTGGGACTAGCGGGGGGATTTCTTGAGACCCAGTACTTC. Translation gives CASSVGLAGGFLETQYF.

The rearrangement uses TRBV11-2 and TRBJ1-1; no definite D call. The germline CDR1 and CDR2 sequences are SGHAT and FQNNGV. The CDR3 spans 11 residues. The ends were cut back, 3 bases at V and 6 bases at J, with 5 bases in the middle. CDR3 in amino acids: CASSLGPEAFF. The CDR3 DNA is TGTGCCAGCAGCTTGGGCCCTGAAGCTTTCTTT.

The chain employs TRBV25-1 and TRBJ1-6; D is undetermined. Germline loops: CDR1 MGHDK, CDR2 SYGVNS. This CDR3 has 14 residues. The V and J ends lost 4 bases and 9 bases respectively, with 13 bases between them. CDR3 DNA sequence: TGTGCCAGCAGTGGGCAGTACCCCTCTTCACCCCTCCACTTT. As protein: CASSGQYPSSPLHF.

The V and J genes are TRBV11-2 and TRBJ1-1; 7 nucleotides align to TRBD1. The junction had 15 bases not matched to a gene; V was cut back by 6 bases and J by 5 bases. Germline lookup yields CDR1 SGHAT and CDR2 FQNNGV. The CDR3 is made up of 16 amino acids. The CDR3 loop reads CASRATEGASSTEAFF. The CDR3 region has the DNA TGTGCCAGCAGAGCAACGGAGGGGGCGAGTAGTACTGAAGCTTTCTTT.

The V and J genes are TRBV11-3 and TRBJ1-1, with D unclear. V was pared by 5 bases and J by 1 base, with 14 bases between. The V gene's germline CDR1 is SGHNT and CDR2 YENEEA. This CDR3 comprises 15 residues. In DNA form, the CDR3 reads TGTGCCAGCAGCCGTAGGATGGGAGGGAACACTGAAGCTTTCTTT. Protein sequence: CASSRRMGGNTEAFF.

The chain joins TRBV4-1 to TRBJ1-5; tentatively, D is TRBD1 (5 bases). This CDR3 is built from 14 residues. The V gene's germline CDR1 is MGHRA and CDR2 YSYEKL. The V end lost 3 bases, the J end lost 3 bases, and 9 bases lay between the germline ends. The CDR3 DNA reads TGCGCCAGCAGCCAGGGGGGGATCAATCAGCCCCAGCATTTT. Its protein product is CASSQGGINQPQHF.

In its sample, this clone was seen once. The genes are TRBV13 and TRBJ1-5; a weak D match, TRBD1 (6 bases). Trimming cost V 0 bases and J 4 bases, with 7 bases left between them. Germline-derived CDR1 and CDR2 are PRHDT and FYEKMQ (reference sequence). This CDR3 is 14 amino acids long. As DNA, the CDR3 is TGTGCCAGCAGCTTAGGAGGGACAAATCAGCCCCAGCATTTT. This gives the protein CASSLGGTNQPQHF. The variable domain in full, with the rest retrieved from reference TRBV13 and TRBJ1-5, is AAGVIQSPRHLIKEKRETATLKCYPIPRHDTVYWYQQGPGQDPQFLISFYEKMQSDKGSIPDRFSAQQFSDYHSELNMSSLELGDSALYFCASSLGGTNQPQHFGDGTRLSIL.

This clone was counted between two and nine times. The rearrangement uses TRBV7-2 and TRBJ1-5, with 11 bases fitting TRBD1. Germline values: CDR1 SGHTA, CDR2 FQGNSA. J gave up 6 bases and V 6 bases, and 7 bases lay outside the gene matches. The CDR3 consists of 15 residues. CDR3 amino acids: CASRGGQGAGQPQHF. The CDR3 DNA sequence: TGTGCCAGCAGGGGAGGACAGGGGGCGGGTCAGCCCCAGCATTTT. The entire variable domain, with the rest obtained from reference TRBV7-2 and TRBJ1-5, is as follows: GAGVSQSPSNKVTEKGKDVELRCDPISGHTALYWYRQSLGQGLEFLIYFQGNSAPDKSGLPSDRFSAERTGGSVSTLTIQRTQQEDSAVYLCASRGGQGAGQPQHFGDGTRLSIL.

The CDR3: CASSQVGGGGYGYTF. CDR3 nucleotide sequence: TGTGCCAGCAGCCAAGTGGGCGGGGGAGGATATGGCTACACCTTC. This sequence joins TRBV3-1 (or the pseudogene TRBV3-2) and TRBJ1-2, with D possibly matching TRBD1 (5 bases). This CDR3 is built from 15 residues. Between the trimmed V and J ends, which lost 1 base and 5 bases, there was a span of 14 bases. From germline, CDR1 is LGHDT and CDR2 YNNKEL (reference sequence).

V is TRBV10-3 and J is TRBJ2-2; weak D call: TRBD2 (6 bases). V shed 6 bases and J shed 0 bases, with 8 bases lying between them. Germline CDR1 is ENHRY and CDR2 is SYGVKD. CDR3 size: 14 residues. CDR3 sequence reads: CAIRPSANTGELFF. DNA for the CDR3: TGTGCCATCAGACCTAGCGCGAACACCGGGGAGCTGTTTTTT.

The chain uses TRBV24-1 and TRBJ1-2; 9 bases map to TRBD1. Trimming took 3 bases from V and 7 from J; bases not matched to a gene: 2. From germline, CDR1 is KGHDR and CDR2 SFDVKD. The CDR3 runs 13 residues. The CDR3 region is CATSDTGGRGYTF. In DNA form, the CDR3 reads TGTGCCACCAGTGATACAGGGGGCCGTGGCTACACCTTC.